The clone carrying this T cell receptor (beta chain) was detected only once. Antigen: not known. The CDR3 consists of 15 residues. Germline lookup yields CDR1 LNHDA and CDR2 SQIVND (reference sequence). V shed 8 bases and J 5 bases; nucleotides not matched to a gene: 14. The entry originates in a study of cytomegalovirus exposure and HLA in healthy donors. The PCR had 60 Vbeta and 13 Jbeta primers. Assay used: immunoSEQ multiplex PCR; TCRdb lists only in-frame clones, some missing. The sample contains around 68,000 clones, 65% to 90% of which appear only once. Study conclusions and caveats: In a later analysis, specific HLA alleles were associated with more than 15,000 TCR beta sequences at a 0.05 false discovery rate. Researchers catalogued some 160 TCR beta chains as cytomegalovirus-associated. Sequencing depth across donors, presence/absence analyses assumed, was roughly uniform.

This receptor was obtained from a female donor in good health and CMV-seronegative. The V call is TRBV19, the J call TRBJ2-7; the match to TRBD1 covers 8 bases. Specimen: PBMCs. The CDR3, as DNA: TGTGCCAGTTCGAGGAGAACAGGGGGTCGGGACGAGCAGTACTTC. As protein: CASSRRTGGRDEQYF.